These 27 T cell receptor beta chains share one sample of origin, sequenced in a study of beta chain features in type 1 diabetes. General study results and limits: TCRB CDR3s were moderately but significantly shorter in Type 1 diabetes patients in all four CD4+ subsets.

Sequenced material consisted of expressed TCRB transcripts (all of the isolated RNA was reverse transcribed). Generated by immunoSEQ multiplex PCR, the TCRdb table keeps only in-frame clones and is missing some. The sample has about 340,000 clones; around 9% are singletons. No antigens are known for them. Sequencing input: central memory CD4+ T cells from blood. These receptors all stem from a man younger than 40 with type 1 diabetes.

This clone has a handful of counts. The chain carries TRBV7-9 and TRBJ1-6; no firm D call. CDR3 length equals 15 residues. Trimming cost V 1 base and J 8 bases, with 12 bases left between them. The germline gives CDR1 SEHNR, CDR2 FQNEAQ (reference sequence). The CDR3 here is CASSLVVNTDSPLHF. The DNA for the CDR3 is TGTGCCAGCAGCTTAGTAGTGAACACAGATTCACCCCTCCACTTT.

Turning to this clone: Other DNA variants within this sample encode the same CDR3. For the CDR3, the DNA is TGTGCCAGCAGTTACTCAGATCGGGAGACCCAGTACTTC. Translation: CASSYSDRETQYF. The gene calls are TRBV6-5 and TRBJ2-5; the D is unclear. Germline V gene sequence: CDR1 MNHEY, CDR2 SVGAGI. V lost 0 bases to trimming and J lost 5 bases, with 7 bases between them. This CDR3 contains 13 residues.

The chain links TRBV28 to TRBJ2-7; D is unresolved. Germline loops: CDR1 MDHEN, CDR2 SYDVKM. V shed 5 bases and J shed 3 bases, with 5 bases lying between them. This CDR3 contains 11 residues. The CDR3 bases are TGTGCCAGCAGTGAGAGCTACGAGCAGTACTTC. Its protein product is CASSESYEQYF.

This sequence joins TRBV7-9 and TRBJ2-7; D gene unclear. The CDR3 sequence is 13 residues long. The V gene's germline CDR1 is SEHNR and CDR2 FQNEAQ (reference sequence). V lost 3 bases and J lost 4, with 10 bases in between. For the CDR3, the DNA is TGTGCCAGCAGCTTTCCTATAGAGTACGAGCAGTACTTC. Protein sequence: CASSFPIEYEQYF. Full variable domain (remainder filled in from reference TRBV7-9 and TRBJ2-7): DTGVSQNPRHKITKRGQNVTFRCDPISEHNRLYWYRQTLGQGPEFLTYFQNEAQLEKSRLLSDRFSAERPKGSFSTLEIQRTEQGDSAMYLCASSFPIEYEQYFGPGTRLTVT.

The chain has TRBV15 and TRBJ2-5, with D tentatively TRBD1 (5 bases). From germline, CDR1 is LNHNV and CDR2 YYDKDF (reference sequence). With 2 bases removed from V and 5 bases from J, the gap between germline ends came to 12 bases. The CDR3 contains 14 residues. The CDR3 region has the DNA TGTGCCACCAGCAGATCCAGGGATTTCGAGACCCAGTACTTC. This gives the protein CATSRSRDFETQYF.

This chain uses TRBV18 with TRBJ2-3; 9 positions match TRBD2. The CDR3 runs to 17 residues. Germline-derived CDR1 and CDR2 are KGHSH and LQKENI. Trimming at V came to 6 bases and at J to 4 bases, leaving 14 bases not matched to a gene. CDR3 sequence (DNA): TGTGCCAGCTCTCACCGGAGCGGGGGGATCCAATCAGATACGCAGTATTTT. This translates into CASSHRSGGIQSDTQYF.

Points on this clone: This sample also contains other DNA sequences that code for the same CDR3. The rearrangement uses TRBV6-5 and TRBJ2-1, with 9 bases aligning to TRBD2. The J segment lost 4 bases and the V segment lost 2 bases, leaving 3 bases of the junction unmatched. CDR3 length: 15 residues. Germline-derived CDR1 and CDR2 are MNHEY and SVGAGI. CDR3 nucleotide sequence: TGTGCCAGCAGTTACCAGGCGGGGGGGTACAATGAGCAGTTCTTC. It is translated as CASSYQAGGYNEQFF.

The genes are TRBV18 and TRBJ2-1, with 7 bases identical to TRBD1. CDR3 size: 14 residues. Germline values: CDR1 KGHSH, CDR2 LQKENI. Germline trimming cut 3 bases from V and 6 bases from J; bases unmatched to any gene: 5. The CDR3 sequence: CASSPTGWGNEQFF. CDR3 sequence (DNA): TGTGCCAGCTCACCGACAGGGTGGGGCAATGAGCAGTTCTTC.

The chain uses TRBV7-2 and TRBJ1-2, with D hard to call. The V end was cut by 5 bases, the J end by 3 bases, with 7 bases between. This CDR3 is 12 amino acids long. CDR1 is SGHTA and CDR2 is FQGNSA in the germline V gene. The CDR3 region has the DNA TGTGCCAGCAGCCAAAGGGACTATGGCTACACCTTC. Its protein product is CASSQRDYGYTF. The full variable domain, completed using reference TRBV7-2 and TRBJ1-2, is GAGVSQSPSNKVTEKGKDVELRCDPISGHTALYWYRQSLGQGLEFLIYFQGNSAPDKSGLPSDRFSAERTGGSVSTLTIQRTQQEDSAVYLCASSQRDYGYTFGSGTRLTVV.

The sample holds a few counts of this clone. The chain's CDR3 is CASSPWKGVGTEAFF. CDR3 in DNA: TGTGCCAGCAGCCCGTGGAAGGGGGTTGGAACTGAAGCTTTCTTT. The rearrangement uses TRBV27 and TRBJ1-1; a possible D gene is TRBD1 (6 bases). The CDR3 has 15 residues. CDR1 MNHEY and CDR2 SMNVEV come from the germline V gene (reference sequence). Trimming took off 6 bases at V and 5 bases at J, with 19 bases between the two ends.

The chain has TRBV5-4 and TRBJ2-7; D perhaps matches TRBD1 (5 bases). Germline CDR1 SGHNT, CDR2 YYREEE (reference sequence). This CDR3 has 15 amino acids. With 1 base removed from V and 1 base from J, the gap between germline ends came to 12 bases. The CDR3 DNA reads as TGTGCCAGCAGCTTGAGCACAGGCAATTCCTACGAGCAGTACTTC. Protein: CASSLSTGNSYEQYF. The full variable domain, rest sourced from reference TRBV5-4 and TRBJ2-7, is ETGVTQSPTHLIKTRGQQVTLRCSSQSGHNTVSWYQQALGQGPQFIFQYYREEENGRGNFPPRFSGLQFPNYSSELNVNALELDDSALYLCASSLSTGNSYEQYFGPGTRLTVT.

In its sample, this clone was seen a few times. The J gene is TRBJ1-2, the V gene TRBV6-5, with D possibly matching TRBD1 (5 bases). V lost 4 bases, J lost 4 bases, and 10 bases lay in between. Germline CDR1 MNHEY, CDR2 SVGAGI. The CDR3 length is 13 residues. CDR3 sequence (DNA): TGTGCCAGCAGTTTCCGGGGCTTCTATGGCTACACCTTC. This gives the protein CASSFRGFYGYTF.

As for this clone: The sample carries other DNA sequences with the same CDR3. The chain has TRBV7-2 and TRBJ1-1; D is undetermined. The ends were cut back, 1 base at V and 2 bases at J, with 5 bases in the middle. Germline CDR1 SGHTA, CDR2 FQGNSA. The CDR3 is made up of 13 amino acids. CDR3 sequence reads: CASSLGQNTEAFF. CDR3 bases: TGTGCCAGCAGCTTAGGACAAAACACTGAAGCTTTCTTT.

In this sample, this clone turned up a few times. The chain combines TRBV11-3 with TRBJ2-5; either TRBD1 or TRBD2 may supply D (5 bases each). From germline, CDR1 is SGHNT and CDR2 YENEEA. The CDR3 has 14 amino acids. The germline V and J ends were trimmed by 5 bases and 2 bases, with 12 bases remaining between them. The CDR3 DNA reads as TGTGCCAGCAGCCGAGGGGCGGCTCAAGAGACCCAGTACTTC. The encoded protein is CASSRGAAQETQYF.

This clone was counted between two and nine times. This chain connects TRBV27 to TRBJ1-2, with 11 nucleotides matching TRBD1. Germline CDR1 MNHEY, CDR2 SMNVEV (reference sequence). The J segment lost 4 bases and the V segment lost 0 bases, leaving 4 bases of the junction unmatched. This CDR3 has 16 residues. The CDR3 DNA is TGTGCCAGCAGTTTATCCGGGACAGGGGGAGTCTATGGCTACACCTTC. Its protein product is CASSLSGTGGVYGYTF.

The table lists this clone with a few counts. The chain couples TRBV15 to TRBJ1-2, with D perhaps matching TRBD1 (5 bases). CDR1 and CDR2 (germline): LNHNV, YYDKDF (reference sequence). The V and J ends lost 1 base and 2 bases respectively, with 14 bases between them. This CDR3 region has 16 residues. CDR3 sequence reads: CATSRGGTDLNYGYTF. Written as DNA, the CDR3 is TGTGCCACCAGCAGAGGGGGGACGGATCTAAACTATGGCTACACCTTC.

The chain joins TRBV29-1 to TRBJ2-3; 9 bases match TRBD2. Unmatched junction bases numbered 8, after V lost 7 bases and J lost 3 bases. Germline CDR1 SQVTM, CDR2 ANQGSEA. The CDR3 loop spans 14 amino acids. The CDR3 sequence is CSAIAGVLTDTQYF. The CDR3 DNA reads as TGCAGCGCCATAGCGGGGGTCCTTACAGATACGCAGTATTTT.

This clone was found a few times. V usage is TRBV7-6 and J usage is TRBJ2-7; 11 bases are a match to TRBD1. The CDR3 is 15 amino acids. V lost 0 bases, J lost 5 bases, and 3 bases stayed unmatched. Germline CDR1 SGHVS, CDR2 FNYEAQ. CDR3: CASSLAGQGDDEQYF. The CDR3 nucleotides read TGTGCCAGCAGCTTAGCGGGACAGGGGGACGACGAGCAGTACTTC. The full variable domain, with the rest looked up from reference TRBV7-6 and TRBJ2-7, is GAGVSQSPRYKVTKRGQDVALRCDPISGHVSLYWYRQALGQGPEFLTYFNYEAQQDKSGLPNDRFSAERPEGSISTLTIQRTEQRDSAMYRCASSLAGQGDDEQYFGPGTRLTVT.

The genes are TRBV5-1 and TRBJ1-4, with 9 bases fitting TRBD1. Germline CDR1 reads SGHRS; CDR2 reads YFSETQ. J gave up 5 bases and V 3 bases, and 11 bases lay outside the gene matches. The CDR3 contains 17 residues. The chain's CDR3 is CASSSRGTGTANEKLFF. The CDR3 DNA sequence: TGCGCCAGCAGCTCGAGAGGGACAGGGACGGCGAATGAAAAACTGTTTTTT.

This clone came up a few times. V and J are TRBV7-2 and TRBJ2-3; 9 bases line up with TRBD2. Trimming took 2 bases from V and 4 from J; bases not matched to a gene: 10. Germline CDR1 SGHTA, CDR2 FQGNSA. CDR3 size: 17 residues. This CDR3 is CASSLKAAGGHSDTQYF. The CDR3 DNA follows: TGTGCCAGCAGCTTAAAAGCGGCGGGGGGGCACTCAGATACGCAGTATTTT.

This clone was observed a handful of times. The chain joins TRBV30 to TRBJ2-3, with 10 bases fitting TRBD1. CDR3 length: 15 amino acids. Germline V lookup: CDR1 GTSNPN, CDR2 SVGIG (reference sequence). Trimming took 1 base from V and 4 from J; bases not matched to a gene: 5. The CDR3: CAWSGKGQGSDTQYF. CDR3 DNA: TGTGCCTGGAGTGGAAAGGGACAGGGGTCAGATACGCAGTATTTT. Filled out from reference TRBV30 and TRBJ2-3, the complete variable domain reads SQTIHQWPATLVQPVGSPLSLECTVEGTSNPNLYWYRQAAGRGLQLLFYSVGIGQISSEVPQNLSASRPQDRQFILSSKKLLLSDSGFYLCAWSGKGQGSDTQYFGPGTRLTVL.

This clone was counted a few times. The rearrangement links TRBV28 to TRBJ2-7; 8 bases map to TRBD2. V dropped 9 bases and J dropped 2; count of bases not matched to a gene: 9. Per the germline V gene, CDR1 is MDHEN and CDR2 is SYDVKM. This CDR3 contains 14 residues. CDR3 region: CASGGRSGAYEQYF. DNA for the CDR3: TGTGCCAGTGGAGGGCGTAGCGGGGCCTACGAGCAGTACTTC.

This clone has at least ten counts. DNA for the CDR3: TGTGCCAGCAGTTTACGACAGGGGTCAGATACGCAGTATTTT. Encoded protein: CASSLRQGSDTQYF. The chain employs TRBV27 and TRBJ2-3; 8 nucleotides line up with TRBD1. This CDR3 is built from 14 residues. CDR1 and CDR2 from the germline V gene are MNHEY and SMNVEV (reference sequence). Trimming cost V 2 bases and J 4 bases; bases outside gene matches: 2.

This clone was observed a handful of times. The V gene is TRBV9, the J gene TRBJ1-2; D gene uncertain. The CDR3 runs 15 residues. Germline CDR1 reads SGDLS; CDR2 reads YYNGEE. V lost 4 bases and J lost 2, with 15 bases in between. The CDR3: CASSLPGGQNYGYTF. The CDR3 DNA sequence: TGTGCCAGCAGCCTGCCCGGCGGGCAAAACTATGGCTACACCTTC.

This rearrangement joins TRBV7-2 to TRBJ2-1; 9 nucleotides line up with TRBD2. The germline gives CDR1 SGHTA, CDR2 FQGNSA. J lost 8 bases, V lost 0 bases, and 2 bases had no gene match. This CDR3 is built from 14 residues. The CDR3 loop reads CASSLAERGDEQFF. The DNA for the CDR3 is TGTGCCAGCAGCTTAGCAGAGCGGGGGGATGAGCAGTTCTTC.

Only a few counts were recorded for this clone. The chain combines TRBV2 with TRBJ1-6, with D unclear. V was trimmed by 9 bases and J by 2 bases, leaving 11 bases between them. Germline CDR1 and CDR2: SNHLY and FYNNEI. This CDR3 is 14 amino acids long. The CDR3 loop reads CASNKDTYNSPLHF. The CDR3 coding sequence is TGTGCCAGTAATAAGGATACCTATAATTCACCCCTCCACTTT.

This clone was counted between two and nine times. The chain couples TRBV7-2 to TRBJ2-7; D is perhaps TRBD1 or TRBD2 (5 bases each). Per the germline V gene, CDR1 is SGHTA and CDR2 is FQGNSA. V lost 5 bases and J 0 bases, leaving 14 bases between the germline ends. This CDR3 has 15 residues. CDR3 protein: CASSASGRLSYEQYF. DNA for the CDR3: TGTGCCAGCAGCGCCTCGGGACGCCTCTCCTACGAGCAGTACTTC.